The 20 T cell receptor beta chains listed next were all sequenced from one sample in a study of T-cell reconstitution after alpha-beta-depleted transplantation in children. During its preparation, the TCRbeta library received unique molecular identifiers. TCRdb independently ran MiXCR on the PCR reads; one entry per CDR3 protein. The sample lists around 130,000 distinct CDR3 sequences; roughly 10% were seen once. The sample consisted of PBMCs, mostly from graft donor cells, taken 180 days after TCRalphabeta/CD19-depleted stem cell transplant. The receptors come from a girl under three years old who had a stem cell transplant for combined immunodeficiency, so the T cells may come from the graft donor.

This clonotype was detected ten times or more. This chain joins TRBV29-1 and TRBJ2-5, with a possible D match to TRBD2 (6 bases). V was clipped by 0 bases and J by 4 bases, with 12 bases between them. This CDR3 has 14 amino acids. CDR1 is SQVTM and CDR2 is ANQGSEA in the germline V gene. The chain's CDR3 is CSVEEEGSLETQYF. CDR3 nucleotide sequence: TGCAGCGTTGAAGAGGAGGGGAGCCTAGAGACCCAGTACTTC.

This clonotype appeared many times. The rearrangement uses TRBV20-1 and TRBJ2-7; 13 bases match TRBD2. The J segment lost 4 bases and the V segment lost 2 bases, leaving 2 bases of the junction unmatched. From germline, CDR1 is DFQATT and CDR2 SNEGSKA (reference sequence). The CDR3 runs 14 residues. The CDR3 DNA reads TGCAGTGCTAGATCGGGACTAGCGGGATACGAGCAGTACTTC. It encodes CSARSGLAGYEQYF.

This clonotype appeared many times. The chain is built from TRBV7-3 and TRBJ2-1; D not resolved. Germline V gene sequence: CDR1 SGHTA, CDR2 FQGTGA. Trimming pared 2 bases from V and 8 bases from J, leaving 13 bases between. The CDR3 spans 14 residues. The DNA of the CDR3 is TGTGCCAGCAGCTTATCACACTCCTCTGATGAGCAGTTCTTC. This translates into CASSLSHSSDEQFF.

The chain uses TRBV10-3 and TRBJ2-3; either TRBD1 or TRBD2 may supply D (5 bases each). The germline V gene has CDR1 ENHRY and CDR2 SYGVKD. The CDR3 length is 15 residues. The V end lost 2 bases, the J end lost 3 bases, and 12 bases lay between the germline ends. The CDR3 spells CAISEGGSWTDTQYF. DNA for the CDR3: TGTGCCATCAGTGAGGGGGGAAGCTGGACAGATACGCAGTATTTT.

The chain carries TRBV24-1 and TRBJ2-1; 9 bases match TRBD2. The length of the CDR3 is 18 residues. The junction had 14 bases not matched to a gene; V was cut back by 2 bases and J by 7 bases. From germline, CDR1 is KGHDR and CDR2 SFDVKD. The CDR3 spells CATSDSRIEVAGENEQFF. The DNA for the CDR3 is TGTGCCACCAGTGATTCCCGGATCGAGGTAGCGGGGGAAAATGAGCAGTTCTTC.

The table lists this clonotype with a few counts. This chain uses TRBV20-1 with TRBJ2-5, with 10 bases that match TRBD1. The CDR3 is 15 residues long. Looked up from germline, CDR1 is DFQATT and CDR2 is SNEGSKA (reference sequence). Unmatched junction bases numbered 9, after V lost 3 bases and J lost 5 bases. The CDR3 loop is CSARLGTGAGETQYF. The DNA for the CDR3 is TGCAGTGCTAGGCTCGGGACAGGGGCGGGGGAGACCCAGTACTTC.

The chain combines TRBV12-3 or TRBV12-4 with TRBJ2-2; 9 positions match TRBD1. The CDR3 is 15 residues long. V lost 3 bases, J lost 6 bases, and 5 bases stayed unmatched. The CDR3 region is CASSFPGQGAGELFF. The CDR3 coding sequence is TGTGCCAGCAGTTTTCCGGGACAGGGAGCCGGGGAGCTGTTTTTT.

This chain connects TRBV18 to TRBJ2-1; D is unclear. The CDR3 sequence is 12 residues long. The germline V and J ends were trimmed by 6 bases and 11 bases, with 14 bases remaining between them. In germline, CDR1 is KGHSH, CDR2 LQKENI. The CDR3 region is CASSPPGIKQFF. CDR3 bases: TGTGCCAGCTCCCCCCCAGGTATCAAGCAGTTCTTC.

The CDR3: CASSLWASGGYEQYF. CDR3 bases: TGTGCCAGCAGCTTATGGGCTAGCGGGGGCTACGAGCAGTACTTC. The gene calls are TRBV7-2 and TRBJ2-7; 10 bases agree with TRBD2. Germline-derived CDR1 and CDR2 are SGHTA and FQGNSA. The J segment lost 3 bases and the V segment lost 2 bases, leaving 4 bases of the junction unmatched. The CDR3 is 15 residues long.

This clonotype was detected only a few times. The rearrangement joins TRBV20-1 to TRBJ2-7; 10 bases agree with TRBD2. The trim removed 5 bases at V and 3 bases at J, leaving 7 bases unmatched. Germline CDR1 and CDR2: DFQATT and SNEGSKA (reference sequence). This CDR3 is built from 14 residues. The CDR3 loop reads CSALSSGSFYEQYF. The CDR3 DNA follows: TGCAGTGCTCTCTCTAGCGGGAGTTTCTACGAGCAGTACTTC.

CDR3 nucleotides: TGCAGTGCCACCGCCCGGGACCCGCGGCACCTGACCTCCTATGGCTACACCTTC. Its protein product is CSATARDPRHLTSYGYTF. The chain recombines TRBV20-1 with TRBJ1-2, with a tentative D call TRBD1 (5 bases). The germline V gene encodes CDR1 DFQATT and CDR2 SNEGSKA (reference sequence). The CDR3 runs 18 residues. V was clipped by 6 bases and J by 4 bases, with 30 bases between them.

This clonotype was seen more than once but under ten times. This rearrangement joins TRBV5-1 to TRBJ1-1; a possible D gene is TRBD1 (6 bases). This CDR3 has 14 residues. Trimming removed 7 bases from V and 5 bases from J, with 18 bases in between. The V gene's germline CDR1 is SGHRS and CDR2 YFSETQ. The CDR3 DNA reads TGCGCCAGCCGAAGGGTACAGGGAGGGACTGAAGCTTTCTTT. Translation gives CASRRVQGGTEAFF.

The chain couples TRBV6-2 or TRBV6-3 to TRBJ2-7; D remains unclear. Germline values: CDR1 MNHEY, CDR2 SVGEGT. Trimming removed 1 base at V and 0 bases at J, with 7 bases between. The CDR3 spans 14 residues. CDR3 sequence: CASSYYRASYEQYF. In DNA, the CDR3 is TGTGCCAGCAGTTACTATCGAGCCTCCTACGAGCAGTACTTC.

CDR3 nucleotides: TGTGCCATCACATCTCAGGGTCCAGATACGCAGTATTTT. Protein sequence: CAITSQGPDTQYF. The J gene is TRBJ2-3, the V gene TRBV10-3; a possible D gene is TRBD1 (5 bases). This CDR3 is 13 amino acids long. The V end was cut by 7 bases, the J end by 4 bases, with 12 bases between. Germline loops: CDR1 ENHRY, CDR2 SYGVKD.

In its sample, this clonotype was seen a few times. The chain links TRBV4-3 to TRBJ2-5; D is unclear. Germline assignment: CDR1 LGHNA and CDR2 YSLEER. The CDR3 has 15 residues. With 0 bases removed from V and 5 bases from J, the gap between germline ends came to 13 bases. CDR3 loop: CASSQDGSGWETQYF. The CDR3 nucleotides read TGCGCCAGCAGCCAAGACGGGTCAGGCTGGGAGACCCAGTACTTC.

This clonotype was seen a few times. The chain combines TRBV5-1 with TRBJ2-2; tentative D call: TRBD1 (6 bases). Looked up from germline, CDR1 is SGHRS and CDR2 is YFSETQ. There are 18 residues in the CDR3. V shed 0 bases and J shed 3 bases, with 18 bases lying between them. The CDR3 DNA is TGCGCCAGCAGCTTGGCCCAGGGGCCGCAACGGTACACCGGGGAGCTGTTTTTT. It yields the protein CASSLAQGPQRYTGELFF.

The CDR3 DNA is TGCAGCGTTCCCTACAGGGGAACAGATACGCAGTATTTT. Translated, it gives CSVPYRGTDTQYF. The J gene is TRBJ2-3, the V gene TRBV29-1; TRBD1 agrees at 7 bases. Germline trimming cut 5 bases from V and 3 bases from J; bases unmatched to any gene: 5. Per the germline V gene, CDR1 is SQVTM and CDR2 is ANQGSEA. The CDR3 totals 13 residues.

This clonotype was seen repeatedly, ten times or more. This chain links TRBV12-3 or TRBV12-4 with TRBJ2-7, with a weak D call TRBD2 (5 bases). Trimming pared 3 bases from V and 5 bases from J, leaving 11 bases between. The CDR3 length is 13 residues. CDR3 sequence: CASSLLARDEQYF. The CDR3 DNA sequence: TGTGCCAGCAGTTTGTTAGCGAGGGACGAGCAGTACTTC.

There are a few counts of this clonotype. CDR3 residues: CASSRQGAQGTYEQYF. The DNA for the CDR3 is TGTGCCAGCAGCCGACAGGGGGCGCAAGGTACCTACGAGCAGTACTTC. The chain links TRBV9 to TRBJ2-7, with 10 bases identical to TRBD1. V lost 4 bases and J lost 2; bases outside the gene matches: 9. CDR1 is SGDLS and CDR2 is YYNGEE in the germline V gene. This CDR3 contains 16 residues.

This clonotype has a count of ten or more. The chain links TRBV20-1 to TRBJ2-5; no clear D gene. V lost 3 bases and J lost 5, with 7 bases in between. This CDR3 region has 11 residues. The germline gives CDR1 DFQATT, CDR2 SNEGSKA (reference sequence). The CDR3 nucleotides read TGCAGTGCTAGTTTTACGGAGACCCAGTACTTC. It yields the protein CSASFTETQYF.